The text below deals with one T cell receptor (beta chain). What it binds is not known. Produced via immunoSEQ multiplex PCR; TCRdb's table is partial and in-frame only. The profile shows about 56,000 clones, 85% to 90% of them singletons. This record belongs to a study of OX40 agonist ivuxolimab in advanced cancers. Whole-study context: Anti-PD-1, anti-PD-L1 or anti-CTLA-4 therapy given earlier was allowed, and 40% had some. Notes on the study in general: Individuals who were partial responders at 0.1-3.0 mg/kg had clonal expansion that ranked among the lowest. More expanded clones were found, on average, in CD8+ than in CD4+ T cells.

The CDR3 is made up of 15 amino acids. Looked up from germline, CDR1 is SGHRS and CDR2 is YFSETQ. With 3 bases clipped from V and 0 bases from J, the junction kept 5 bases outside the gene matches. Sequences were derived from CD4+ or CD8+ T cells sorted from blood, sampled in a trial of the OX40 agonist ivuxolimab. The V gene is TRBV5-1, the J gene TRBJ1-2, with TRBD1 matching 7 bases. The receptor was isolated from an adult with an advanced solid tumor such as melanoma, head and neck, liver or kidney cancer. CDR3 nucleotides: TGCGCCAGCAGCTGGGACAGCCCTGCTAACTATGGCTACACCTTC. Protein product: CASSWDSPANYGYTF.